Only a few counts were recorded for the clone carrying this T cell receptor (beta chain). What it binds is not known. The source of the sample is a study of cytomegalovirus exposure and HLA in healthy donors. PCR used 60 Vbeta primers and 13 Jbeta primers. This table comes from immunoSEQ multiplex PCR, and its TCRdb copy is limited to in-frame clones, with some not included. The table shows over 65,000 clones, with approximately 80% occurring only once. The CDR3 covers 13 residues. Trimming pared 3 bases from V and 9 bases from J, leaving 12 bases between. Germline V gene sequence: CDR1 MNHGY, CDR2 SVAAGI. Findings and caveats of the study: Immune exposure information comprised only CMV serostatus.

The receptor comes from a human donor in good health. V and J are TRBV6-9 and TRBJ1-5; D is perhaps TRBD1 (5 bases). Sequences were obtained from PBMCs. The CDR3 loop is CASSYQGGAPQHF. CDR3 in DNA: TGTGCCAGCAGTTACCAGGGTGGGGCGCCCCAGCATTTT.